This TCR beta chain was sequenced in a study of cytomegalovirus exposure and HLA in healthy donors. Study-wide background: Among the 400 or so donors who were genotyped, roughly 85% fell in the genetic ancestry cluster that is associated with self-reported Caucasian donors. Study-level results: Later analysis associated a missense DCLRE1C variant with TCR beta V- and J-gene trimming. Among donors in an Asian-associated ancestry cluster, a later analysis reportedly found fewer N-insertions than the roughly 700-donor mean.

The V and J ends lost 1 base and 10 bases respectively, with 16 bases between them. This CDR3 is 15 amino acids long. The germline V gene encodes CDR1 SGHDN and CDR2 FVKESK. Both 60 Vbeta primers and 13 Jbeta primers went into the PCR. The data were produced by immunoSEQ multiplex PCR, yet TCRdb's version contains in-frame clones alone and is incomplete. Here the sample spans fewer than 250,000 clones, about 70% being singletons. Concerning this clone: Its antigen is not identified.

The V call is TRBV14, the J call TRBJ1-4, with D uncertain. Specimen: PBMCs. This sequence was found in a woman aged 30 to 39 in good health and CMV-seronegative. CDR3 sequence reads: CASSQGSQALGKLFF. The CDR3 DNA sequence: TGTGCCAGCAGCCAAGGAAGCCAGGCCCTGGGAAAACTGTTTTTT.